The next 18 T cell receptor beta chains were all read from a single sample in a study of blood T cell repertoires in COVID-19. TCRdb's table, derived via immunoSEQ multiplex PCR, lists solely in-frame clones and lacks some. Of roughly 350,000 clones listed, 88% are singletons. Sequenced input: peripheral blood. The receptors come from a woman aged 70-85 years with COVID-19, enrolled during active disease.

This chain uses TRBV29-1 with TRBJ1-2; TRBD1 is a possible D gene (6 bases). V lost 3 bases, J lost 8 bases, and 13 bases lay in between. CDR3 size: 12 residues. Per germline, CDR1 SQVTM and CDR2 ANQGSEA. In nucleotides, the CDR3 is TGCAGCGTTGATGCGGGGGGCCAGGGCTACACCTTC. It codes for CSVDAGGQGYTF.

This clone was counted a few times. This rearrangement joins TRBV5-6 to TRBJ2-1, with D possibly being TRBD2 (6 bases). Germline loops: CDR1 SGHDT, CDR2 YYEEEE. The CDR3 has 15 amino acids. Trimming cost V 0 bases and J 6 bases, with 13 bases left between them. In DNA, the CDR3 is TGTGCCAGCAGCTTGGTAGGCGCGGGGAGCAATGAGCAGTTCTTC. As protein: CASSLVGAGSNEQFF.

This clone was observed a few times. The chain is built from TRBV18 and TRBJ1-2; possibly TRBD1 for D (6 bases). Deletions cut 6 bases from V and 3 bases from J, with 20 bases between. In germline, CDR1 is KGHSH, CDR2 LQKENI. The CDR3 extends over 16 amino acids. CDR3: CASSHSGTINDYGYTF. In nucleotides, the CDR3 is TGTGCCAGCTCGCACTCCGGGACAATCAATGACTATGGCTACACCTTC.

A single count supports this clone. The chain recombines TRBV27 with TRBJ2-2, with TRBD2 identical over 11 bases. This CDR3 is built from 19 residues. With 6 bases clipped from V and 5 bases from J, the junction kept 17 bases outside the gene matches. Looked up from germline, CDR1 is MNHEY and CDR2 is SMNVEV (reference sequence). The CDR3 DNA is TGTGCCAGCAGGGGCTTGGTGTATCCGGGACTAGCGGAGACCGGGGAGCTGTTTTTT. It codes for CASRGLVYPGLAETGELFF.

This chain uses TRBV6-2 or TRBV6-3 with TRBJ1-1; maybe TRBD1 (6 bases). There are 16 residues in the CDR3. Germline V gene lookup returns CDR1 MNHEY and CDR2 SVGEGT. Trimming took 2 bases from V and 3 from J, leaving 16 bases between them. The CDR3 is CASSYTRGGWDTEAFF. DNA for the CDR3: TGTGCCAGCAGTTACACCCGGGGGGGCTGGGACACTGAAGCTTTCTTT.

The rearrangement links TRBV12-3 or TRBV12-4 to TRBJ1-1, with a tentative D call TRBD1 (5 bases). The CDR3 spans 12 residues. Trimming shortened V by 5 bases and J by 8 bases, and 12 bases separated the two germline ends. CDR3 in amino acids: CASSDLTGEAFF. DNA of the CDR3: TGTGCCAGCAGTGACCTCACAGGCGAAGCTTTCTTT.

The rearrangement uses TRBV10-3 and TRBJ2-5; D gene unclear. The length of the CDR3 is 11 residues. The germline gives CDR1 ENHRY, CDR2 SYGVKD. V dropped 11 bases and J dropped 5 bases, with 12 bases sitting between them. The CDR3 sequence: CASLSEETQYF. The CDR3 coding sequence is TGTGCCTCCCTATCGGAGGAGACCCAGTACTTC.

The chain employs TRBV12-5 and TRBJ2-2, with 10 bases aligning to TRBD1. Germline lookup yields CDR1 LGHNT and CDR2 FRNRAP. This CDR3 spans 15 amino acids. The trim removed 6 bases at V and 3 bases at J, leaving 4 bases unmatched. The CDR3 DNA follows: TGTGCTAGTGGAACGACAGGGGGCTACACCGGGGAGCTGTTTTTT. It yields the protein CASGTTGGYTGELFF.

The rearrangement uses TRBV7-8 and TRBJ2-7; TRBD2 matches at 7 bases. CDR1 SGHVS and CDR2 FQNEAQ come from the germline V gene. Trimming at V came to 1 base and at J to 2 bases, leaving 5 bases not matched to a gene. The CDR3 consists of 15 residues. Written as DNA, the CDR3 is TGTGCCAGCAGCTTAGGAGGTAGCGGGCCCTACGAGCAGTACTTC. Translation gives CASSLGGSGPYEQYF.

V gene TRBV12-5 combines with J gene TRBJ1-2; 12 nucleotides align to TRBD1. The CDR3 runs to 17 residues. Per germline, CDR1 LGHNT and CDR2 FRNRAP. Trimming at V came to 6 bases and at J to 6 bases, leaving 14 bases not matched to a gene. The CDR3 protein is CASGLSGTGGNIDGYTF. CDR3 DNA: TGTGCTAGTGGACTCTCCGGGACAGGGGGCAATATCGATGGCTACACCTTC.

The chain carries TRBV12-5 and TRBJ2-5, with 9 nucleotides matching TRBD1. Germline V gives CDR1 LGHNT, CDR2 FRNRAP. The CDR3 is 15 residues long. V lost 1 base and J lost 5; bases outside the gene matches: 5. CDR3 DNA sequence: TGTGCTAGTGGTTTGGCGACAGGGGGTTCGGAGACCCAGTACTTC. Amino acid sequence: CASGLATGGSETQYF.

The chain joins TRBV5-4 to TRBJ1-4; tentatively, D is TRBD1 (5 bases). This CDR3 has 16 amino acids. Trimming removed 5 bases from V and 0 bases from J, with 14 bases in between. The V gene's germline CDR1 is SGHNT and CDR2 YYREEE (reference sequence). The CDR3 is CASSLGGSATNEKLFF. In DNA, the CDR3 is TGTGCCAGCAGTCTGGGGGGATCGGCAACTAATGAAAAACTGTTTTTT. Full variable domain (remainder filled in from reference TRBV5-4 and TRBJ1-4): ETGVTQSPTHLIKTRGQQVTLRCSSQSGHNTVSWYQQALGQGPQFIFQYYREEENGRGNFPPRFSGLQFPNYSSELNVNALELDDSALYLCASSLGGSATNEKLFFGSGTQLSVL.

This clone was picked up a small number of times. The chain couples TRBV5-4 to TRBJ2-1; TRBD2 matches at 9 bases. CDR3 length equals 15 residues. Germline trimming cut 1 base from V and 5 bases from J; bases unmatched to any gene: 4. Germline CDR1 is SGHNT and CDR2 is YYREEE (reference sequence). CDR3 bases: TGTGCCAGCAGCTTGAATAGCGGGAGCAACAATGAGCAGTTCTTC. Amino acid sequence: CASSLNSGSNNEQFF. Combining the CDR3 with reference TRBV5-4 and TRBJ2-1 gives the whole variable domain ETGVTQSPTHLIKTRGQQVTLRCSSQSGHNTVSWYQQALGQGPQFIFQYYREEENGRGNFPPRFSGLQFPNYSSELNVNALELDDSALYLCASSLNSGSNNEQFFGPGTRLTVL.

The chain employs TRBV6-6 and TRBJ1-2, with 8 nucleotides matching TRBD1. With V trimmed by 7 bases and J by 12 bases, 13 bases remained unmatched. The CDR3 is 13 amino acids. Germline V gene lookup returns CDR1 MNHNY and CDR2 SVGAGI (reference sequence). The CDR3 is CASKEAGGASDTF. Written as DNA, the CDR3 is TGTGCCAGCAAAGAGGCAGGGGGCGCGTCTGACACCTTC.

In DNA form, the CDR3 reads TGTGCCAGCAGTTTAACGGGGACAGGGGGCCCGACTGAAGCTTTCTTT. Protein product: CASSLTGTGGPTEAFF. This chain uses TRBV27 with TRBJ1-1, with TRBD1 matching over 12 bases. This CDR3 comprises 16 residues. Unmatched junction bases numbered 6, after V lost 2 bases and J lost 5 bases. Germline values: CDR1 MNHEY, CDR2 SMNVEV (reference sequence).

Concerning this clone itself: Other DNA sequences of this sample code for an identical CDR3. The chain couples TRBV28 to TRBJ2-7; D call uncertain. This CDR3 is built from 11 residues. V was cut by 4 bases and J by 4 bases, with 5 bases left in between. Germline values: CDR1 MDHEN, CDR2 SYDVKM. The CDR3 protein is CASSSLYEQYF. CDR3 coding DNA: TGTGCCAGCAGTTCCCTATACGAGCAGTACTTC. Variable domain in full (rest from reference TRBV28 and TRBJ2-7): DVKVTQSSRYLVKRTGEKVFLECVQDMDHENMFWYRQDPGLGLRLIYFSYDVKMKEKGDIPEGYSVSREKKERFSLILESASTNQTSMYLCASSSLYEQYFGPGTRLTVT.

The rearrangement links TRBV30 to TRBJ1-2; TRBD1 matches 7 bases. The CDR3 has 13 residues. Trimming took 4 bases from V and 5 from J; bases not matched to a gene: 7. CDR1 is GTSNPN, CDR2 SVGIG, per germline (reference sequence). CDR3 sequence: CAWIGQVGYGYTF. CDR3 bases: TGTGCCTGGATCGGACAGGTGGGGTATGGCTACACCTTC.

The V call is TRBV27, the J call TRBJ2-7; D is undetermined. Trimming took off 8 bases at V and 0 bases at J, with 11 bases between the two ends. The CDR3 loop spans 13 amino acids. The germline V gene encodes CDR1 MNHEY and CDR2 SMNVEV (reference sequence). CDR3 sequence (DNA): TGTGCCAGCCGTTCCGACTTCTCCTACGAGCAGTACTTC. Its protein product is CASRSDFSYEQYF.